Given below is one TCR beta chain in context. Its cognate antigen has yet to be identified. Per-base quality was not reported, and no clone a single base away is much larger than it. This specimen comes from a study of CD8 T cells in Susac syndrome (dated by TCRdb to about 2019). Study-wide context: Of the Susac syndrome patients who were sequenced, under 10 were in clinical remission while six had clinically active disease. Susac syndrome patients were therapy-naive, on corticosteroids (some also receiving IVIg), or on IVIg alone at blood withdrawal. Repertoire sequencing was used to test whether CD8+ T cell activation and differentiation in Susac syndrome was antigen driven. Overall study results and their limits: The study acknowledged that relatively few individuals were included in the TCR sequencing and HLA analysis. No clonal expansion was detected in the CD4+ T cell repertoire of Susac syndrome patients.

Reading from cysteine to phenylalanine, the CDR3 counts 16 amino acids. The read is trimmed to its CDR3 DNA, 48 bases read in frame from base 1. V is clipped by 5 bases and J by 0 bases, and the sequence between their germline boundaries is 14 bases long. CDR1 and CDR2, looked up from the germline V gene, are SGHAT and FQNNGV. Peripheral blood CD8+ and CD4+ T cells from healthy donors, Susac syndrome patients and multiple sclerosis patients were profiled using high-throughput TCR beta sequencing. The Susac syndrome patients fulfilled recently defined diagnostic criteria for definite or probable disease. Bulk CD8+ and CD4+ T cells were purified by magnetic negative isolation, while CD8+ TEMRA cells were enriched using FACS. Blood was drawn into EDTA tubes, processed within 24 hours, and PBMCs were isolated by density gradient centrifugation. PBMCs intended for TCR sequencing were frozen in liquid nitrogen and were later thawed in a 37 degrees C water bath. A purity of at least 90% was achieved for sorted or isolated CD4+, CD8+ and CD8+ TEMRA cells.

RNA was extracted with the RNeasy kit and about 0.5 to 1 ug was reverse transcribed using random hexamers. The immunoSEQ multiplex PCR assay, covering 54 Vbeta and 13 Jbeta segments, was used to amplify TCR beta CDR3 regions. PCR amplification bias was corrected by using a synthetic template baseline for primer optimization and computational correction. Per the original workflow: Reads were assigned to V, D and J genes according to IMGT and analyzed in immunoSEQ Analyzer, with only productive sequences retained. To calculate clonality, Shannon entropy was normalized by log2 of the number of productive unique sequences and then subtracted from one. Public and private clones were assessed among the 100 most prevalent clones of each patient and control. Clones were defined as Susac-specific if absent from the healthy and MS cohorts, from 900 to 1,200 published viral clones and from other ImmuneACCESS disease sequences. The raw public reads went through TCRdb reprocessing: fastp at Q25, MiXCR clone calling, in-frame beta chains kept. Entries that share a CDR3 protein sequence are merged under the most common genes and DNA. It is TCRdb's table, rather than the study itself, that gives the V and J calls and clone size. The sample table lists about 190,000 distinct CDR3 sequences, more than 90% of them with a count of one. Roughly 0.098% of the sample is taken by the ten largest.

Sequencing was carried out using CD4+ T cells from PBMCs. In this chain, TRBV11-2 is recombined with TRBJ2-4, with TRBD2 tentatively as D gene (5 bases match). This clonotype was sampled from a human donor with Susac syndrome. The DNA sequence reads TGTGCCAGCAGCCTACGGACTGTTGGAGCCAAAAACATTCAGTACTTC. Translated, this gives CASSLRTVGAKNIQYF.